One sample yielded the 16 T cell receptor beta chains listed below, sequenced in a study of cytomegalovirus exposure and HLA in healthy donors (dated by TCRdb to 2016 to 2017). Preparation of the library involved the immunoSEQ multiplex PCR assay. A mixture of 60 forward primers for TCR Vbeta segments and 13 reverse primers for TCR Jbeta segments was used in the multiplex PCR. TCRdb retrieved this table from immuneACCESS and kept in-frame rearrangements only. Not all clones are present; in checked studies, unresolved V genes account for under half, and no reason is known for the remainder. Counted in this sample were about 100,000 clones; 75% to 80% of them appeared once. 5.8% of the sample is in the top ten clones. The sample comprised PBMCs. The receptor set was obtained from a man aged 55 to 70 in good health and CMV-seropositive.

The V gene is TRBV4-2, the J gene TRBJ2-2; maybe TRBD1 (6 bases). CDR1 LGHNA and CDR2 YNFKEQ come from the germline V gene. Trimming removed 0 bases at V and 1 base at J, with 12 bases between. The CDR3 has 17 amino acids. The chain's CDR3 is CASSQEPRTENTGELFF. The CDR3 nucleotides are TGTGCCAGCAGCCAAGAGCCCCGGACAGAGAACACCGGGGAGCTGTTTTTT.

Points on this clone: One junction end does not reproduce the germline sequence, and a read error may be involved. The chain carries TRBV7-9 and TRBJ1-1; D gene unclear. Per germline, CDR1 SEHNR and CDR2 FQNEAQ (reference sequence). CDR3 length: 13 amino acids. The DNA of the CDR3 is TGTTCCAGCAGCTTAGCAGCCTCACGTGAAGCTTTCTTT. This encodes CSSSLAASREAFF.

To note about this clone: This sample also contains other DNA sequences that code for the same CDR3. The rearrangement links TRBV7-6 to TRBJ2-3; 8 bases align to TRBD2. The CDR3 is made up of 17 amino acids. With 5 bases clipped from V and 1 base from J, the junction kept 11 bases outside the gene matches. Germline CDR1 is SGHVS and CDR2 is FNYEAQ. CDR3 nucleotide sequence: TGTGCCAGCAGCCTACTGGAGGGTAGCGGGGGCACAGATACGCAGTATTTT. This encodes CASSLLEGSGGTDTQYF.

The V call is TRBV2, the J call TRBJ1-5, with a possible D match to TRBD1 (6 bases). V lost 9 bases to trimming and J lost 7 bases, with 13 bases between them. Per germline, CDR1 SNHLY and CDR2 FYNNEI. The CDR3 is made up of 12 amino acids. The CDR3 coding sequence is TGTGCCAGTCAGGGGTATGGGCAGCCCCAGCATTTT. This sequence encodes CASQGYGQPQHF.

This rearrangement joins TRBV11-2 to TRBJ2-2; TRBD1 matches 7 bases. Germline trimming cut 2 bases from V and 4 bases from J; bases unmatched to any gene: 13. Germline V gives CDR1 SGHAT, CDR2 FQNNGV. CDR3 size: 18 residues. The CDR3 DNA follows: TGTGCCAGCAGCTTATTACAGGGGTTGGGCAGAGGCACCGGGGAGCTGTTTTTT. Protein: CASSLLQGLGRGTGELFF.

The chain's CDR3 is CASSDTSGGTPSYNEQFF. CDR3 bases: TGTGCCAGCAGTGACACTAGCGGGGGGACGCCCTCCTACAATGAGCAGTTCTTC. This rearrangement joins TRBV2 to TRBJ2-1; 12 bases line up with TRBD2. Germline V CDR1 and CDR2: SNHLY, FYNNEI. Unmatched junction bases numbered 6, after V lost 3 bases and J lost 0 bases. CDR3 length: 18 amino acids.

This clone has more than one count but fewer than ten. J is TRBJ2-7 and V is TRBV5-1, with 7 bases lining up with TRBD1. V lost 0 bases and J lost 7; bases outside the gene matches: 10. Looked up from germline, CDR1 is SGHRS and CDR2 is YFSETQ. The CDR3 covers 15 residues. CDR3 amino acids: CASSLDPGQPGEQYF. Written as DNA, the CDR3 is TGCGCCAGCAGCTTGGATCCGGGACAGCCAGGGGAGCAGTACTTC.

The rearrangement uses TRBV7-9 and TRBJ2-3, with TRBD1 identical over 8 bases. Trimming removed 11 bases from V and 5 bases from J; junction bases left unmatched: 15. The CDR3 is made up of 15 amino acids. Germline V gene lookup returns CDR1 SEHNR and CDR2 FQNEAQ (reference sequence). The CDR3 is CAVSLTGGMGDTQYF. Written as DNA, the CDR3 is TGTGCCGTTTCCCTCACAGGGGGAATGGGAGATACGCAGTATTTT.

The gene calls are TRBV18 and TRBJ2-7, with D possibly TRBD2 on 6 matching bases. The CDR3 length is 14 residues. V shed 3 bases and J shed 0 bases, with 9 bases lying between them. Germline lookup yields CDR1 KGHSH and CDR2 LQKENI. CDR3 loop: CASSPRENSYEQYF. CDR3 nucleotide sequence: TGTGCCAGCTCACCTCGGGAGAACTCCTACGAGCAGTACTTC. Drawing the rest from reference TRBV18 and TRBJ2-7, the complete variable domain is NAGVMQNPRHLVRRRGQEARLRCSPMKGHSHVYWYRQLPEEGLKFMVYLQKENIIDESGMPKERFSAEFPKEGPSILRIQQVVRGDSAAYFCASSPRENSYEQYFGPGTRLTVT.

The V gene is TRBV6-1, the J gene TRBJ1-2; 10 nucleotides match TRBD1. Losses at the gene ends were 6 bases for V and 6 bases for J; bases not matched to a gene: 4. CDR1 is MNHNS, CDR2 SASEGT, per germline. The CDR3 runs 13 residues. CDR3 nucleotides: TGTGCCAGCAGCGGGACAGGGGCGAATGGCTACACCTTC. It encodes CASSGTGANGYTF.

This chain links TRBV7-8 with TRBJ2-5; D perhaps matches TRBD2 (7 bases). Trimming left V 0 bases short and J 4 bases short, with 12 bases between. CDR1 SGHVS and CDR2 FQNEAQ come from the germline V gene. The CDR3 is 15 amino acids. The CDR3 sequence: CASSLALGGRETQYF. CDR3 nucleotides: TGTGCCAGCAGCTTAGCCTTGGGGGGGCGAGAGACCCAGTACTTC.

Note on this clone: Other DNA sequences within the sample encode an identical CDR3. The rearrangement joins TRBV11-2 to TRBJ1-2, with D hard to call. This CDR3 has 13 residues. The ends were cut back, 5 bases at V and 2 bases at J, with 9 bases in the middle. The germline CDR1 and CDR2 sequences are SGHAT and FQNNGV. Written as DNA, the CDR3 is TGTGCCAGCAGCCCTCGGGGAAACTATGGCTACACCTTC. It translates to CASSPRGNYGYTF.

This sequence joins TRBV20-1 and TRBJ2-1; no firm D call. With 1 base removed from V and 7 bases from J, the gap between germline ends came to 5 bases. Germline V lookup: CDR1 DFQATT, CDR2 SNEGSKA (reference sequence). CDR3 length: 11 amino acids. The CDR3 reads CSARVGNEQFF. CDR3 DNA sequence: TGCAGTGCTAGAGTCGGGAATGAGCAGTTCTTC.

The chain is built from TRBV19 and TRBJ2-5; D remains ambiguous. The CDR3 is 20 residues long. Germline assignment: CDR1 LNHDA and CDR2 SQIVND (reference sequence). V was pared by 2 bases and J by 0 bases, with 25 bases between. In DNA form, the CDR3 reads TGTGCCAGTAGTATAACGTCCTTAGGATTGGGCAGAGAGTACCAAGAGACCCAGTACTTC. Amino acid sequence: CASSITSLGLGREYQETQYF.

This clone was picked up one time. The J gene is TRBJ2-7, the V gene TRBV6-1, with TRBD1 matching over 8 bases. V gave up 3 bases and J gave up 6 bases; unmatched junction bases: 1. The CDR3 length is 12 residues. Germline V gene data show CDR1 as MNHNS and CDR2 as SASEGT. CDR3 protein: CASSDRGREQYF. The CDR3 region has the DNA TGTGCCAGCAGTGACAGGGGGCGCGAGCAGTACTTC.

The chain is built from TRBV11-2 and TRBJ2-5, with D unresolved. The CDR3 is made up of 11 amino acids. CDR1 is SGHAT, CDR2 FQNNGV, per germline. V was clipped by 6 bases and J by 5 bases, with 7 bases between them. CDR3 bases: TGTGCCAGCAGAGCTATGGAGACCCAGTACTTC. It codes for CASRAMETQYF.